The 2 T cell receptor beta chains listed next were all sequenced from one sample in a study of blood T cell repertoires in COVID-19. Method: immunoSEQ multiplex PCR; TCRdb's copy keeps in-frame clones and lacks some. The sample includes some 170,000 clones, 82% of them seen just once. Sequenced sample: peripheral blood. These receptors were obtained from a woman between 65 and 79 years old with acute or convalescent COVID-19.

This chain links TRBV7-2 with TRBJ1-6, with 9 bases fitting TRBD1. The CDR3 is 16 amino acids. Per germline, CDR1 SGHTA and CDR2 FQGNSA. V trimming: 5 bases; J trimming: 8 bases; junction bases outside the gene matches: 10. The CDR3 region is CASSPRGQGGDSPLHF. The CDR3 DNA reads TGTGCCAGCAGCCCCAGGGGACAGGGAGGGGATTCACCCCTCCACTTT.

The chain is built from TRBV7-2 and TRBJ1-4; D gene unclear. Looked up from germline, CDR1 is SGHTA and CDR2 is FQGNSA. V lost 1 base, J lost 6 bases, and 6 bases lay in between. There are 13 residues in the CDR3. CDR3 sequence reads: CASSLGPDEKLFF. The CDR3 DNA reads as TGTGCCAGCAGCTTAGGCCCGGATGAAAAACTGTTTTTT.